This T cell receptor beta chain was recovered during a study of identical twins. Findings and caveats of the study: The more abundant beta clonotypes in cord blood had fewer insertions, and memory repertoires did not show this.

Of note for this clonotype: Its matching antigen is unknown.

All of the donors were Caucasians in good health. One entry per CDR3 protein, called by TCRdb with MiXCR from the 5' RACE reads. The sample comprises roughly 1.6 million distinct CDR3 sequences, under 35% of which are singletons, and about 0.27% rests with the top ten. The source material was cord blood. The sequence came from a newborn girl in good health.

The CDR3 region has the DNA TGTGCCAGCAGCTTAGCTGCGGTGATCAATCAGCCCCAGCATTTT. Its protein product is CASSLAAVINQPQHF. The genes are TRBV7-2 and TRBJ1-5, with D unresolved. V lost 0 bases, J lost 3 bases, and 9 bases lay in between. The CDR3 has 15 amino acids. The germline gives CDR1 SGHTA, CDR2 FQGNSA.